The 21 T cell receptor beta chains below were found in one sample sequenced in a study of T cells in Graves' hyperthyroidism and ophthalmopathy. TCR beta CDR3 regions were amplified from RNA transcripts. Initially, a first-round RT-PCR of the TCR CDR3 employed the HTBI primer set. TCRdb re-called the multiplex PCR reads through MiXCR, storing one row per CDR3 protein. Here the sample spans under 400,000 distinct CDR3 sequences, less than 20% being singletons. The sample comprised blood. The receptors were gathered from a woman aged 35 to 49 with Graves' ophthalmopathy.

The chain joins TRBV18 to TRBJ2-6; D is ambiguous. Germline V gives CDR1 KGHSH, CDR2 LQKENI. The CDR3 sequence is 14 residues long. The V end was cut by 3 bases, the J end by 2 bases, with 5 bases between. The CDR3 region is CASSPAAGANVLTF. DNA of the CDR3: TGTGCCAGCTCACCGGCCGCTGGGGCCAACGTCCTGACTTTC.

The sample holds many counts of this clonotype. This chain connects TRBV12-3 or TRBV12-4 to TRBJ1-5; D not resolved. This CDR3 comprises 15 residues. V gave up 6 bases and J gave up 5 bases, with 17 bases separating them. The CDR3: CASSTPGKRDQPQHF. DNA for the CDR3: TGTGCCAGCAGCACTCCGGGAAAACGGGATCAGCCCCAGCATTTT.

This clonotype was recorded many times. The chain joins TRBV6-5 to TRBJ1-2; weak D call: TRBD1 (5 bases). Germline CDR1 MNHEY, CDR2 SVGAGI. V shed 2 bases and J shed 6 bases, with 10 bases lying between them. The CDR3 is 13 residues long. CDR3 residues: CASSYQGGNGYTF. The CDR3 region has the DNA TGTGCCAGCAGTTACCAGGGAGGGAATGGCTACACCTTC.

There are many counts of this clonotype. V and J are TRBV11-3 and TRBJ2-4; 13 bases are a match to TRBD2. Germline V CDR1 and CDR2: SGHNT, YENEEA. This CDR3 is 19 amino acids long. V was clipped by 1 base and J by 0 bases; unmatched bases: 6. In nucleotides, the CDR3 is TGTGCCAGCAGCTTAGTGAGGACTAGCGGGAGCAGAGCCAAAAACATTCAGTACTTC. Its protein is CASSLVRTSGSRAKNIQYF. The full variable domain, completed using reference TRBV11-3 and TRBJ2-4, is EAGVVQSPRYKIIEKKQPVAFWCNPISGHNTLYWYLQNLGQGPELLIRYENEEAVDDSQLPKDRFSAERLKGVDSTLKIQPAELGDSAVYLCASSLVRTSGSRAKNIQYFGAGTRLSVL.

Many counts were recorded for this clonotype. The CDR3 DNA is TGTGCCAGCAGTATGACAGGGCTGAACACCGGGGAGCTGTTTTTT. Its protein is CASSMTGLNTGELFF. The V call is TRBV12-3 or TRBV12-4, the J call TRBJ2-2; 7 positions match TRBD1. This CDR3 is 15 amino acids long. V lost 5 bases, J lost 1 base, and 4 bases stayed unmatched.

This clonotype was observed at least ten times. This chain joins TRBV7-9 and TRBJ2-7; TRBD1 matches at 8 bases. Per the germline V gene, CDR1 is SEHNR and CDR2 is FQNEAQ (reference sequence). This CDR3 comprises 14 residues. The J segment lost 2 bases and the V segment lost 6 bases, leaving 6 bases of the junction unmatched. The CDR3 nucleotides read TGTGCCAGCAGTCGGACAGGGACAGCCTACGAGCAGTACTTC. It specifies CASSRTGTAYEQYF.

At least ten counts were recorded for this clonotype. V usage is TRBV4-1 and J usage is TRBJ1-2; possibly TRBD1 for D (5 bases). The CDR3 is made up of 16 amino acids. In germline, CDR1 is MGHRA, CDR2 YSYEKL. Trimming removed 3 bases at V and 0 bases at J, with 14 bases between. The CDR3 is CASSQGPPRANYGYTF. The CDR3 nucleotides read TGCGCCAGCAGCCAGGGGCCCCCGAGGGCTAACTATGGCTACACCTTC.

This clonotype was picked up a small number of times. The chain couples TRBV7-2 to TRBJ2-4; 7 positions match TRBD1. Germline V gene sequence: CDR1 SGHTA, CDR2 FQGNSA. V was pared by 1 base and J by 5 bases, with 2 bases of the junction left unmatched. The CDR3 contains 14 residues. CDR3 in DNA: TGTGCCAGCAGCTTAGGACAGGGAGAAAACATTCAGTACTTC. It encodes CASSLGQGENIQYF.

This clonotype was observed many times. The rearrangement uses TRBV6-5 and TRBJ1-2; maybe TRBD1 (6 bases). Trimming shortened V by 2 bases and J by 3 bases, and 13 bases separated the two germline ends. Germline V lookup: CDR1 MNHEY, CDR2 SVGAGI. This CDR3 is built from 15 residues. The CDR3 is CASSYGGGGDYGYTF. The CDR3 DNA reads as TGTGCCAGCAGTTACGGAGGGGGGGGTGACTATGGCTACACCTTC.

Ten or more counts support this clonotype. This chain joins TRBV30 and TRBJ1-2, with unresolved D. CDR3 length: 14 residues. Germline loops: CDR1 GTSNPN, CDR2 SVGIG (reference sequence). Trimming left V 8 bases short and J 0 bases short, with 16 bases between. The CDR3 sequence: CARASDGTNYGYTF. As DNA, the CDR3 is TGTGCCCGGGCCTCGGACGGGACTAACTATGGCTACACCTTC.

This clonotype was counted many times. The rearrangement links TRBV7-2 to TRBJ2-5; D is uncertain. The CDR3 consists of 13 residues. Germline V lookup: CDR1 SGHTA, CDR2 FQGNSA. Trimming took off 4 bases at V and 4 bases at J, with 10 bases between the two ends. As DNA, the CDR3 is TGTGCCAGCAGCTCGCCGGGTGGAGAGACCCAGTACTTC. It specifies CASSSPGGETQYF.

This clonotype was seen ten or more times. This chain connects TRBV20-1 to TRBJ2-1; D remains unclear. V was pared by 6 bases and J by 9 bases, with 15 bases between. CDR1 DFQATT and CDR2 SNEGSKA come from the germline V gene (reference sequence). CDR3 length: 12 residues. Written as DNA, the CDR3 is TGCAGTGCCCTCCCGACTGGTCGTGAGCAGTTCTTC. Protein: CSALPTGREQFF.

This clonotype was counted many times. V is TRBV24-1 and J is TRBJ2-2, with D perhaps matching TRBD1 (5 bases). Germline V gene data show CDR1 as KGHDR and CDR2 as SFDVKD. Trimming pared 2 bases from V and 5 bases from J, leaving 11 bases between. The CDR3 totals 15 residues. The CDR3 protein is CATSDSGYRTGELFF. In nucleotides, the CDR3 is TGTGCCACCAGTGATTCAGGGTATCGGACCGGGGAGCTGTTTTTT.

This clonotype was seen ten or more times. The V and J genes are TRBV12-3 or TRBV12-4 and TRBJ2-5; no clear D. Deletions cut 1 base from V and 1 base from J, with 4 bases between. The CDR3 is 13 residues long. The CDR3: CASSLGPQETQYF. CDR3 sequence (DNA): TGTGCCAGCAGTTTAGGTCCCCAAGAGACCCAGTACTTC.

This clonotype was counted many times. This chain connects TRBV2 to TRBJ2-7; 8 bases agree with TRBD1. The germline V gene encodes CDR1 SNHLY and CDR2 FYNNEI. This CDR3 has 14 amino acids. The trim removed 1 base at V and 4 bases at J, leaving 3 bases unmatched. CDR3 loop: CASSEGRGHYEQYF. CDR3 coding DNA: TGTGCCAGCAGTGAAGGCAGGGGGCATTACGAGCAGTACTTC.

This clonotype occurred many times. V gene TRBV29-1 combines with J gene TRBJ2-7, with 9 positions matching TRBD2. The CDR3 totals 12 residues. V shed 5 bases and J 2 bases; nucleotides not matched to a gene: 1. Germline V gene lookup returns CDR1 SQVTM and CDR2 ANQGSEA. In DNA, the CDR3 is TGCAGCGTTCTAGCGGGAACCTACGAGCAGTACTTC. Translating it yields CSVLAGTYEQYF.

Note on this clonotype: One junction end does not reproduce the germline sequence, and a read error may be involved. The chain employs TRBV20-1 and TRBJ1-2, with unresolved D. Germline CDR1 and CDR2: DFQATT and SNEGSKA (reference sequence). CDR3 length equals 15 residues. This CDR3 reads CSARAFEGGGYGYNF. CDR3 DNA sequence: TGCAGTGCTAGAGCTTTCGAAGGCGGCGGTTATGGCTACAACTTC.

This clonotype was detected many times. The chain employs TRBV28 and TRBJ1-5, with 7 bases fitting TRBD1. Germline CDR1 and CDR2: MDHEN and SYDVKM. The J segment lost 0 bases and the V segment lost 6 bases, leaving 5 bases of the junction unmatched. This CDR3 spans 15 amino acids. The CDR3 nucleotides read TGTGCCAGCAGCGATACAGGGGTTAGCAATCAGCCCCAGCATTTT. It translates to CASSDTGVSNQPQHF.

This clonotype was seen ten or more times. The chain is built from TRBV6-2 or TRBV6-3 and TRBJ2-6; no clear D. The CDR3 is made up of 15 amino acids. The V and J ends lost 5 bases and 0 bases respectively, with 8 bases between them. Germline V CDR1 and CDR2: MNHEY, SVGEGT. Here the CDR3 DNA reads TGTGCCAGCAGTGTACCGAACTCTGGGGCCAACGTCCTGACTTTC. As protein: CASSVPNSGANVLTF.

This clonotype was recorded many times. This chain connects TRBV6-2 or TRBV6-3 to TRBJ2-7, with unresolved D. Trimming took off 0 bases at V and 2 bases at J, with 2 bases between the two ends. The CDR3 length is 12 residues. CDR1 MNHEY and CDR2 SVGEGT come from the germline V gene. The CDR3 nucleotides are TGTGCCAGCAGTTACTCGGCCTACGAGCAGTACTTC. This sequence encodes CASSYSAYEQYF.

This clonotype appeared many times. The V and J genes are TRBV28 and TRBJ1-1; D is undetermined. CDR1 and CDR2 from the germline V gene are MDHEN and SYDVKM. The V and J ends lost 6 bases and 6 bases respectively, with 14 bases between them. The CDR3 is 13 amino acids. This chain's CDR3 is CASRGTGLSEAFF. The CDR3 bases are TGTGCCAGCAGGGGCACCGGGCTCTCTGAAGCTTTCTTT.